This paragraph covers one T cell receptor (beta chain) sequence. Its antigen remains undetermined. Qualities for individual bases were not recorded, and no much larger clone is one base off. Sequencer: Illumina HiSeq 1500. TCRdb cleaned the public reads at Q25 with fastp, built clones with MiXCR and kept in-frame beta chains. Every CDR3 protein is listed once, alongside the most common genes and DNA of its rows. The sample has hundreds of thousands of distinct CDR3 sequences on record, around 24% of them singletons. The ten largest clonotypes hold roughly 8% of the sample. This sample was taken from a study of T cell repertoires in cytomegalovirus infection (dated by TCRdb to between 2018 and 2021). For context, the study as a whole: Donor HLA type was relevant to the analysis, because carriage of CMV infection together with the matching HLA type was indicated by public TCR beta signatures.

V and J are truncated by 0 bases and 5 bases respectively, leaving an intervening sequence of 10 bases. The CDR3 has 13 amino acids, counting the end cysteine and phenylalanine. Just CDR3 DNA is preserved here, 39 bases in frame from base 1. CDR1 SQVTM and CDR2 ANQGSEA are derived from the germline V gene. What the study reported, not specific to this receptor: The ex vivo response was dominated by HLA-C-restricted CMV-specific TCR beta clonotypes, which also provided the single most frequent clonotype in two of eight donors. In both this cohort and an independent cohort of approximately 350 donors, the cumulative frequency of public TCR beta family members distinguished carriers of CMV infection plus the relevant HLA type.

The clonotype was recovered from a human donor in good health (CMV status not recorded). Some clones in this sample may be carry-over from other donors' samples. The sequence links TRBV29-1 to TRBJ1-2, and TRBD1 may be the D gene, going by 6 matching bases. Sequences were obtained from CD8+ T cells from PBMCs. The DNA sequence is given as TGCAGCGTTGAAGACTGGCAGGGGTATGGCTACACCTTC. It codes for CSVEDWQGYGYTF.